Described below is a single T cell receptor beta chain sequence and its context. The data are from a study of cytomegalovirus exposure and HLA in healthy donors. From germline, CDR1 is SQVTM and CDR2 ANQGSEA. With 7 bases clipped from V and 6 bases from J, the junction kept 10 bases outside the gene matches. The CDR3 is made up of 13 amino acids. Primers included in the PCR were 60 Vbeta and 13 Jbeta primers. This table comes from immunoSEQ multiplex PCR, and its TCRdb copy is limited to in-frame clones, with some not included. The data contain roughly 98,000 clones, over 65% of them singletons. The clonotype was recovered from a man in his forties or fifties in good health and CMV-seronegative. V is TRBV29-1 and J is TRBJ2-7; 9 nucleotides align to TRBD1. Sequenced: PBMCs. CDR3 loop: CSAEGTGFGEQYF. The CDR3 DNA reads TGCAGCGCCGAGGGGACAGGGTTTGGCGAGCAGTACTTC.